The present TCR beta chain was sequenced within a study of CD8 T cells in Susac syndrome. Study-level results: By the study's own acknowledgment, its TCR sequencing and HLA analysis included relatively few individuals.

Random hexamers were used to reverse transcribe an amount of roughly 0.5 to 1 ug RNA. Coverage of TCR beta CDR3 amplification by immunoSEQ multiplex PCR extended to 54 Vbeta and 13 Jbeta. Each CDR3 protein gets one entry after TCRdb re-called the immunoSEQ multiplex PCR reads with MiXCR. In the table there are 200,000 to 250,000 distinct CDR3 sequences, approximately 90% of which are singletons. CD8+ and CD4+ blood T cells underwent TCR beta sequencing. The patients who served as multiple sclerosis controls were treatment-naive and had stable or active relapsing-remitting disease that fulfilled the revised McDonald criteria. In the case of this clonotype: Its antigen is not known.

Sequencing was done on a sample of CD8+ T cells from PBMCs. This clonotype originated in a human donor with multiple sclerosis.

This CDR3 reads CATRPAGNEKLFF. For the CDR3, the DNA is TGTGCCACCAGGCCGGCGGGTAATGAAAAACTGTTTTTT. V is TRBV15 and J is TRBJ1-4; D is unclear. The V end was cut by 6 bases, the J end by 4 bases, with 9 bases between. CDR3 length: 13 amino acids. From germline, CDR1 is LNHNV and CDR2 YYDKDF (reference sequence).